These 27 T cell receptor beta chains originate from one sample sequenced in a study of CD8+ T cells in alopecia areata. RNA extraction and reverse transcription yielded cDNA as sequencing template. Sequencing used immunoSEQ multiplex PCR; TCRdb keeps in-frame clones, though not all of them. Among around 150,000 clones listed, about two thirds were seen once. The sample's treatment: oral pan-JAK inhibitor, 5-10 mg twice daily. The material sequenced was CD4+ T cells sorted from blood, taken at week 4, from a patient treated with tofacitinib. These receptors came from a human donor with alopecia areata.

V usage is TRBV13 and J usage is TRBJ2-7, with D tentatively TRBD1 (6 bases). V was clipped by 5 bases and J by 9 bases, with 20 bases between them. Germline lookup yields CDR1 PRHDT and CDR2 FYEKMQ (reference sequence). The length of the CDR3 is 14 residues. The CDR3 spells CASSPGTRNARQYF. In DNA, the CDR3 is TGTGCCAGCAGCCCCGGGACACGGAATGCACGGCAGTACTTC.

Regarding this clone: The junction departs from the called germline gene at one end, perhaps through a read error. The genes are TRBV7-7 and TRBJ1-5, with D maybe TRBD1 (6 bases). The CDR3 totals 15 residues. Germline V gene lookup returns CDR1 SSHAT and CDR2 FNYEAQ (reference sequence). The CDR3 DNA reads TGTGCTAGCAGTAAGACACAGGGAATCAATCAGCCCCAGCATTTT. Residues: CASSKTQGINQPQHF.

This clone was seen only a few times. The chain employs TRBV11-2 and TRBJ2-7; D unclear. Germline CDR1 SGHAT, CDR2 FQNNGV. The V end lost 5 bases, the J end lost 4 bases, and 12 bases lay between the germline ends. The CDR3 is made up of 13 amino acids. CDR3 sequence (DNA): TGTGCCAGCAGCCCTCGGGCCTGGTACGAGCAGTACTTC. It specifies CASSPRAWYEQYF.

The chain has TRBV29-1 and TRBJ2-3; D is unclear. CDR3 length: 10 residues. Germline V lookup: CDR1 SQVTM, CDR2 ANQGSEA. Trimming took off 7 bases at V and 5 bases at J, with 7 bases between the two ends. The CDR3 here is CSADQDTQYF. CDR3 sequence (DNA): TGCAGCGCTGACCAAGATACGCAGTATTTT.

The CDR3 DNA sequence: TGTGCCAGCAGTCCCGGACTAGCGAACGAGCAGTACTTC. This gives the protein CASSPGLANEQYF. The chain has TRBV27 and TRBJ2-7; 9 bases match TRBD2. Germline trimming cut 5 bases from V and 5 bases from J; bases unmatched to any gene: 4. Germline lookup yields CDR1 MNHEY and CDR2 SMNVEV (reference sequence). There are 13 residues in the CDR3.

The gene calls are TRBV6-6 and TRBJ2-3; D is unclear. Trimming cost V 2 bases and J 0 bases, with 12 bases left between them. The CDR3 is 16 amino acids. Germline CDR1 MNHNY, CDR2 SVGAGI (reference sequence). This CDR3 reads CASSYIVSASTDTQYF. The DNA for the CDR3 is TGTGCCAGCAGTTACATAGTATCGGCAAGCACAGATACGCAGTATTTT.

The J gene is TRBJ1-2, the V gene TRBV7-2; TRBD1 matches 7 bases. With V trimmed by 2 bases and J by 8 bases, 2 bases remained unmatched. This CDR3 has 12 amino acids. Germline CDR1 and CDR2: SGHTA and FQGNSA. This CDR3 reads CASSLNRGGYTF. DNA of the CDR3: TGTGCCAGCAGCTTAAACAGGGGAGGCTACACCTTC.

V usage is TRBV30 and J usage is TRBJ2-4; 8 bases are a match to TRBD1. There are 14 residues in the CDR3. The V segment lost 2 bases and the J segment 7 bases; nucleotides outside the gene matches: 7. From germline, CDR1 is GTSNPN and CDR2 SVGIG (reference sequence). CDR3 DNA: TGTGCCTGGAGTCTATGGCAGGGGGCGAACATTCAGTACTTC. It is translated as CAWSLWQGANIQYF.

A note on this clone: Other DNA sequences in the same sample also yield this CDR3. The genes are TRBV7-2 and TRBJ2-3; D call uncertain. V was pared by 1 base and J by 2 bases, with 7 bases between. Germline-derived CDR1 and CDR2 are SGHTA and FQGNSA. The CDR3 has 14 residues. Here the CDR3 DNA reads TGTGCCAGCAGCTTAGATGGGTCCACAGATACGCAGTATTTT. The encoded protein is CASSLDGSTDTQYF.

This clone was recorded once. The rearrangement joins TRBV4-3 to TRBJ1-6; no clear D gene. Trimming pared 0 bases from V and 9 bases from J, leaving 12 bases between. The CDR3 runs to 15 residues. CDR1 and CDR2 (germline): LGHNA, YSLEER. CDR3 DNA: TGCGCCAGCAGCCAAGATGGACTGAGGACTTCACCCCTCCACTTT. Its protein is CASSQDGLRTSPLHF.

The CDR3 DNA is TGTGCCGGCCCGGGACCACTTGTAAATGAGCAGTTCTTC. Residues: CAGPGPLVNEQFF. This chain uses TRBV30 with TRBJ2-1; perhaps D is TRBD1 or TRBD2 (5 bases each). Germline V gene lookup returns CDR1 GTSNPN and CDR2 SVGIG (reference sequence). Deletions cut 8 bases from V and 7 bases from J, with 18 bases between. The CDR3 has 13 residues.

This clone has more than one count but fewer than ten. The J gene is TRBJ1-3, the V gene TRBV6-6; a possible D gene is TRBD1 (6 bases). CDR1 and CDR2 from the germline V gene are MNHNY and SVGAGI (reference sequence). CDR3 length equals 15 residues. The V end lost 6 bases, the J end lost 2 bases, and 14 bases lay between the germline ends. The CDR3: CASRLDRTPGNTIYF. The CDR3 DNA is TGTGCCAGCAGATTAGACAGGACGCCTGGAAACACCATATATTTT.

This clone has more than one count but fewer than ten. The CDR3 protein is CASSLMGLDTEAFF. The CDR3, as DNA: TGTGCCAGCAGCTTAATGGGGCTGGACACTGAAGCTTTCTTT. This chain links TRBV11-1 with TRBJ1-1; possible D gene TRBD1, 5 bases. There are 14 residues in the CDR3. Germline values: CDR1 SGHAT, CDR2 FQDESV (reference sequence). Trimming removed 2 bases at V and 3 bases at J, with 10 bases between.

This clone was recorded a few times. The chain employs TRBV7-9 and TRBJ1-4; no firm D call. Trimming took off 5 bases at V and 4 bases at J, with 17 bases between the two ends. The germline V gene encodes CDR1 SEHNR and CDR2 FQNEAQ (reference sequence). The CDR3 length is 16 residues. The DNA for the CDR3 is TGTGCCAGCAGCCAAAGATTGCAGGCCGATAATGAAAAACTGTTTTTT. This translates into CASSQRLQADNEKLFF.

Here the CDR3 DNA reads TGTGCCAGCAGCGTTGGACCGATACCCTACGAGCAGTACTTC. It is translated as CASSVGPIPYEQYF. The rearrangement links TRBV9 to TRBJ2-7, with D unclear. Trimming took off 2 bases at V and 2 bases at J, with 11 bases between the two ends. The CDR3 spans 14 residues. CDR1 SGDLS and CDR2 YYNGEE come from the germline V gene.

The chain links TRBV29-1 to TRBJ2-7; 8 nucleotides align to TRBD1. Per the germline V gene, CDR1 is SQVTM and CDR2 is ANQGSEA. CDR3 length: 13 amino acids. Germline trimming cut 4 bases from V and 6 bases from J; bases unmatched to any gene: 8. The CDR3 region is CSVVPGGLGEQYF. CDR3 DNA sequence: TGCAGCGTTGTGCCAGGGGGCTTGGGCGAGCAGTACTTC.

The chain recombines TRBV6-1 with TRBJ1-2; D is unresolved. Trimming took 1 base from V and 4 from J, leaving 7 bases between them. This CDR3 comprises 13 residues. Germline-derived CDR1 and CDR2 are MNHNS and SASEGT. CDR3: CASSEGKIYGYTF. The CDR3 DNA is TGTGCCAGCAGTGAAGGCAAGATCTATGGCTACACCTTC.

This clone was recorded once. The chain has TRBV7-2 and TRBJ1-6; unclear D gene. Germline lookup yields CDR1 SGHTA and CDR2 FQGNSA. CDR3 length: 14 residues. V was pared by 2 bases and J by 10 bases, with 12 bases between. DNA for the CDR3: TGTGCCAGCAGCTTATCCAAGTCGGGGTCACCCCTCCACTTT. As protein: CASSLSKSGSPLHF.

This rearrangement joins TRBV30 to TRBJ1-6; perhaps TRBD1 as D (5 bases). The CDR3 has 13 residues. V lost 4 bases to trimming and J lost 7 bases, with 11 bases between them. Germline V lookup: CDR1 GTSNPN, CDR2 SVGIG (reference sequence). The CDR3 sequence is CAWTGLLNSPLHF. CDR3 nucleotides: TGTGCCTGGACGGGGCTCCTGAATTCACCCCTCCACTTT.

The chain combines TRBV30 with TRBJ1-2; unclear D gene. The V end lost 8 bases, the J end lost 12 bases, and 10 bases lay between the germline ends. CDR1 GTSNPN and CDR2 SVGIG come from the germline V gene (reference sequence). This CDR3 has 8 residues. CDR3 sequence (DNA): TGTGCCACTCACCGGGACACCTTC. It yields the protein CATHRDTF.

This chain links TRBV30 with TRBJ1-5; D call uncertain. The CDR3 loop spans 13 amino acids. Deletions cut 2 bases from V and 9 bases from J, with 14 bases between. Germline V gene lookup returns CDR1 GTSNPN and CDR2 SVGIG (reference sequence). The CDR3 reads CAWSLQLRGPQHF. The DNA of the CDR3 is TGTGCCTGGAGTCTCCAACTCCGTGGGCCCCAGCATTTT.

This clone was seen only once. This chain connects TRBV29-1 to TRBJ1-2; D remains unclear. Deletions cut 2 bases from V and 0 bases from J, with 7 bases between. This CDR3 contains 13 residues. Looked up from germline, CDR1 is SQVTM and CDR2 is ANQGSEA. As DNA, the CDR3 is TGCAGCGTTGAAACGTACGCTAACTATGGCTACACCTTC. This codes for CSVETYANYGYTF.

The chain combines TRBV7-2 with TRBJ2-3; TRBD2 matches 12 bases. The ends lost 1 base at V and 5 bases at J; junction bases unmatched: 4. The CDR3 spans 16 residues. The V gene's germline CDR1 is SGHTA and CDR2 FQGNSA. The CDR3 loop is CASSLVPSGGGDTQYF. The CDR3 DNA follows: TGTGCCAGCAGCTTAGTACCTAGCGGGGGGGGAGATACGCAGTATTTT.

The chain is built from TRBV5-6 and TRBJ2-5; no clear D gene. This CDR3 is built from 12 residues. Trimming took 2 bases from V and 2 from J, leaving 4 bases between them. Germline values: CDR1 SGHDT, CDR2 YYEEEE. Here the CDR3 DNA reads TGTGCCAGCAGCTTCCTACAAGAGACCCAGTACTTC. Translating gives CASSFLQETQYF.

This clone appeared a few times. This rearrangement joins TRBV29-1 to TRBJ1-1; tentatively, D is TRBD1 (6 bases). V was pared by 6 bases and J by 0 bases, with 11 bases between. Germline-derived CDR1 and CDR2 are SQVTM and ANQGSEA. The CDR3 covers 13 residues. As DNA, the CDR3 is TGCAGCGTAAAGACAGGCATGAACACTGAAGCTTTCTTT. It translates to CSVKTGMNTEAFF.

This clone was seen just once. The chain couples TRBV6-1 to TRBJ1-5; D remains ambiguous. Germline V gene sequence: CDR1 MNHNS, CDR2 SASEGT. This CDR3 comprises 13 residues. Between the trimmed V and J ends, which lost 0 bases and 5 bases, there was a span of 5 bases. The CDR3 spells CASSEAVHQPQHF. The CDR3 nucleotides are TGTGCCAGCAGTGAAGCGGTTCATCAGCCCCAGCATTTT.

This chain links TRBV27 with TRBJ1-5; TRBD1 is a possible D gene (5 bases). Deletions cut 6 bases from V and 0 bases from J, with 9 bases between. The CDR3 consists of 14 residues. Germline CDR1 and CDR2: MNHEY and SMNVEV (reference sequence). The DNA of the CDR3 is TGTGCCAGCAGACCCACAGGTAGCAATCAGCCCCAGCATTTT. Its protein product is CASRPTGSNQPQHF.